These T cell receptor beta chains were read from a single sample in a study of blood T cell repertoires in COVID-19. Profiling relied on immunoSEQ multiplex PCR, and the TCRdb table lists in-frame clones only, not all of them. The sample carries about 230,000 clones, roughly 84% recorded once. Sequences were obtained from peripheral blood. Receptors originate from a woman aged 45-65 years with acute or convalescent COVID-19. CDR3s include the opening cysteine and the closing phenylalanine or tryptophan. The D gene is left open where the match is weak.

j_call | d_call | v_call | cdr3_aa | cdr3_nt
TRBJ1-1 | - | TRBV7-8 | CASSRTEDTEAFF | TGTGCCAGCAGCCGTACAGAAGACACTGAAGCTTTCTTT
TRBJ1-5 | - | TRBV10-3 | CAISESDSSNQPQHF | TGTGCCATCAGTGAGTCAGACAGTAGCAATCAGCCCCAGCATTTT
TRBJ2-4 | - | TRBV27 | CASSLSDSGPQYF | TGTGCCAGCAGTTTATCCGATAGCGGCCCACAGTACTTC
TRBJ2-1 | - | TRBV12-5 | CASGTGHYNEQFF | TGTGCTAGTGGTACCGGACACTACAATGAGCAGTTCTTC
TRBJ1-1 | TRBD1 | TRBV7-9 | CASSLARGRGQAEAFF | TGTGCCAGCAGCTTAGCGCGAGGCAGGGGGCAGGCTGAAGCTTTCTTT
TRBJ2-1 | - | TRBV11-2 | CASSLGARDEQFF | TGTGCCAGCAGCTTAGGGGCCAGAGATGAGCAGTTCTTC
TRBJ2-3 | TRBD2 | TRBV7-2 | CASSLVSSGVTSTDTQYF | TGTGCCAGCAGCTTAGTTTCAAGCGGGGTGACTAGCACAGATACGCAGTATTTT
TRBJ1-2 | - | TRBV6-2/TRBV6-3 | CASSSSNYGYTF | TGTGCCAGCAGTTCTTCTAACTATGGCTACACCTTC
TRBJ1-2 | - | TRBV28 | CASSLRETTTYGYTF | TGTGCCAGCAGTTTAAGGGAGACAACAACCTATGGCTACACCTTC
TRBJ2-2 | TRBD1 | TRBV5-1 | CASSSTRGQGAGELFF | TGCGCCAGCAGCTCCACCCGTGGACAGGGAGCCGGGGAGCTGTTTTTT